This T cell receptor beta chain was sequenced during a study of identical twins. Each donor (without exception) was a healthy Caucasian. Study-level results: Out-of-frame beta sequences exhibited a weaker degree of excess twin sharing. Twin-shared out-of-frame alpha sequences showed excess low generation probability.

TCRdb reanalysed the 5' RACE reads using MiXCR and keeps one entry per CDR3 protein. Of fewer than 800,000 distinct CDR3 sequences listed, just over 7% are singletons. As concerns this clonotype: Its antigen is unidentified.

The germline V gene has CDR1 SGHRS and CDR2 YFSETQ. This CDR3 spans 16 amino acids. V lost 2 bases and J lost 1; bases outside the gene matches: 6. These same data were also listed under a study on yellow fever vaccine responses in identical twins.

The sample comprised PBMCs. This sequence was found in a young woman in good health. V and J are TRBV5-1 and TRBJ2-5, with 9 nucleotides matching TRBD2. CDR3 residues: CASSFGSGGLQETQYF. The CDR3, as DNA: TGCGCCAGCAGCTTCGGTAGCGGGGGACTCCAAGAGACCCAGTACTTC.